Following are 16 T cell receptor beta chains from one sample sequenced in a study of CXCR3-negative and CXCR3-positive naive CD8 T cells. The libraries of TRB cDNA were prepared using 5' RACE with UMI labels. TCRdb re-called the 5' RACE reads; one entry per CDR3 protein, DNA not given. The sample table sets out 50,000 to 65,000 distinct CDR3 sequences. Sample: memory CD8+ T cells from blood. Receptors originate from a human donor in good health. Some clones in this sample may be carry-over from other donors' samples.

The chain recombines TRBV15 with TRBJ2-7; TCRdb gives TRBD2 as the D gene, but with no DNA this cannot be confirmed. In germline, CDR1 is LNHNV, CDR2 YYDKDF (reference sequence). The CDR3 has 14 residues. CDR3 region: CATSGGLQGYEQYF. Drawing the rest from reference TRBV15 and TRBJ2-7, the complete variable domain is DAMVIQNPRYQVTQFGKPVTLSCSQTLNHNVMYWYQQKSSQAPKLLFHYYDKDFNNEADTPDNFQSRRPNTSFCFLDIRSPGLGDTAMYLCATSGGLQGYEQYFGPGTRLTVT.

The CDR3 sequence is CASKGWQELNTEAFF. V is TRBV19 and J is TRBJ1-1. CDR1 LNHDA and CDR2 SQIVND come from the germline V gene (reference sequence). This CDR3 region has 15 residues.

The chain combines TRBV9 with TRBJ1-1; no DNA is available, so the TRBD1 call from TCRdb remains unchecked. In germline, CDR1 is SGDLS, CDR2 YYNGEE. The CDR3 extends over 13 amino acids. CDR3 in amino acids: CASSGYRDPQAFF.

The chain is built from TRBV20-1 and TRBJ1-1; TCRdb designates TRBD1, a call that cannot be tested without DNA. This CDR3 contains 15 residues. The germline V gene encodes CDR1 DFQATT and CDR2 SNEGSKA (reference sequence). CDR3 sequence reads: CSARSSTGGDTEAFF.

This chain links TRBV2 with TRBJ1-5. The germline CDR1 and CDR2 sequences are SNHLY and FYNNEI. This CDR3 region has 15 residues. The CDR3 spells CASSYGTSSNQPQHF.

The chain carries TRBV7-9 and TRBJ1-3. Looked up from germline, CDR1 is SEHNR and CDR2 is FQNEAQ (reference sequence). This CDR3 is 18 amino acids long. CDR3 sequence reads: CASSLNFWAADTGNTIYF.

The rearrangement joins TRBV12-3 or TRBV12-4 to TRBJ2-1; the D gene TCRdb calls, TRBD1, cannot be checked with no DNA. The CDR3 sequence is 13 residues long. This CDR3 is CSSRPGQYNEQFF.

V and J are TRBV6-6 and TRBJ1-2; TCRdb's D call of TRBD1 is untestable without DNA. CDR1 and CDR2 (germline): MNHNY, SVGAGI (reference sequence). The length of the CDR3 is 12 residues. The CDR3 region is CASSPWDLFYTF.

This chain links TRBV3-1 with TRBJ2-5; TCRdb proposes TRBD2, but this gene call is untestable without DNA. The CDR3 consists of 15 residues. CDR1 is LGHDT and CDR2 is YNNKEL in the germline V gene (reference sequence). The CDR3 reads CASSQASAGGETQYF.

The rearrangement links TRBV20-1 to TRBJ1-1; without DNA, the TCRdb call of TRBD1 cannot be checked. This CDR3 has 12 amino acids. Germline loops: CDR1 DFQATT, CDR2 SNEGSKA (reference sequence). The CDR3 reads CSAPRGGVEAFF.

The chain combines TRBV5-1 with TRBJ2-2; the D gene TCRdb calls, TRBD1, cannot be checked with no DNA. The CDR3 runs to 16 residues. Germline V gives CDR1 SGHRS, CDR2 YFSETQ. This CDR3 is CASSPGGGADTGELFF. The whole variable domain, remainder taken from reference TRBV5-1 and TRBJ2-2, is KAGVTQTPRYLIKTRGQQVTLSCSPISGHRSVSWYQQTPGQGLQFLFEYFSETQRNKGNFPGRFSGRQFSNSRSEMNVSTLELGDSALYLCASSPGGGADTGELFFGEGSRLTVL.

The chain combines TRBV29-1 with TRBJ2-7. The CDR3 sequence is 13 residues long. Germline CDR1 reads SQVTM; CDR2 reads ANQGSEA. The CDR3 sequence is CSVEGENNYEQYF.

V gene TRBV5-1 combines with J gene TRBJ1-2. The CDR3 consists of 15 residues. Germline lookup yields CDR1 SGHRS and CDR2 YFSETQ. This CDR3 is CASSLAAAGNYGYTF.

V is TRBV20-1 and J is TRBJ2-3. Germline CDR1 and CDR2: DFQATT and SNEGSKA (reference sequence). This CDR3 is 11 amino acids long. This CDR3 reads CSASVGDTQYF.

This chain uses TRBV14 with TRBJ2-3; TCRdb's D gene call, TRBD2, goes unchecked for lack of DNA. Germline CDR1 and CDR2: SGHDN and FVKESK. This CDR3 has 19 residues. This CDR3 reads CASSQDPFTSGGYTDTQYF.

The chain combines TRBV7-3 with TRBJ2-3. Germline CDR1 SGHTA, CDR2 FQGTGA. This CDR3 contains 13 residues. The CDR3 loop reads CASSRISTDTQYF.